The 2 T cell receptor beta chains below come from one sample, sequenced in a study of graft-versus-host responses after intestinal transplantation. Profiling relied on immunoSEQ multiplex PCR, and the TCRdb table lists in-frame clones only, not all of them. This sample yields around 12,000 clones, of which roughly 93% are seen a single time; approximately 4.4% belongs to the top ten. Sequences were derived from PBMCs, sampled around 3 years after intestinal transplantation. These TCRs come from a human patient who received an intestinal transplant, so some T cells may come from the graft donor.

This clone was detected only a few times. The chain employs TRBV6-5 and TRBJ1-5; 7 bases agree with TRBD1. This CDR3 region has 14 residues. Trimming removed 2 bases from V and 7 bases from J; junction bases left unmatched: 5. Germline V CDR1 and CDR2: MNHEY, SVGAGI. The CDR3 nucleotides read TGTGCCAGCAGTTACCGGGACAGTGGGCAGCCCCAGCATTTT. Protein: CASSYRDSGQPQHF.

The V and J genes are TRBV6-5 and TRBJ1-5; TRBD1 aligns across 7 bases. Trimming at V came to 6 bases and at J to 3 bases, leaving 5 bases not matched to a gene. The CDR3 is 14 residues long. Per the germline V gene, CDR1 is MNHEY and CDR2 is SVGAGI. CDR3: CASRVDRDNQPQHF. CDR3 nucleotide sequence: TGTGCCAGCAGGGTCGACAGGGACAATCAGCCCCAGCATTTT.